This T cell receptor (beta chain) was sequenced for a study of response to subunit inactivated influenza vaccine. As to this clonotype: Its antigen is not known.

TCRdb itself ran the RT-PCR reads through MiXCR, one entry per CDR3 protein. The table has approximately 170,000 distinct CDR3 sequences, over 13% seen once. Study-wide results and limits: New T cells are recruited in small numbers by each seasonal influenza vaccination, according to the authors' suggestion.

This CDR3 is 13 amino acids long. The germline V gene encodes CDR1 LGHNA and CDR2 YSLEER. V was cut by 0 bases and J by 8 bases, with 11 bases left in between. The gene calls are TRBV4-3 and TRBJ2-7; D unresolved. Sequenced here: CD8+ T cells sorted from PBMCs, sampled about 5 days after vaccination. The clonotype comes from a man aged 45-65 years who received an inactivated influenza vaccine. The CDR3 region has the DNA TGCGCCAGCAGCCAAGAGGACCGCTGGAAGCAGTACTTC. Its protein is CASSQEDRWKQYF.